This T cell receptor beta chain emerged from a study of blood T cells in healthy people across ages. At the level of the study: Researchers report that template switching captured about one barcoded beta molecule per two T cells.

Next came a second PCR, run for 7 to 11 cycles, which used a sample-barcoded 5' primer along with a J-beta primer mix. TCRdb re-called the 5' RACE reads through MiXCR, storing one row per CDR3 protein. The sample lists around 580,000 distinct CDR3 sequences, roughly 43% seen once, with 20% to 25% in the top ten. The study, taken as a whole, reports: Versus aged donors, long-lived donors had higher diversity and more naive CD4+ cells.

V lost 8 bases and J lost 0; bases outside the gene matches: 9. The CDR3 runs to 15 residues. Germline lookup yields CDR1 SQVTM and CDR2 ANQGSEA. This clonotype was counted a few times. Its antigen is undetermined. Healthy Caucasian individuals from Russia aged 6 to 90 were enrolled as donors. This TCR derives from an older man in good health. V gene TRBV29-1 combines with J gene TRBJ2-1; 8 bases are shared with TRBD2. The sample taken for sequencing was blood. The CDR3 sequence: CSSLESGSSYNEQFF. The CDR3 coding sequence is TGCAGCTCCCTTGAAAGCGGGAGCTCCTACAATGAGCAGTTCTTC.